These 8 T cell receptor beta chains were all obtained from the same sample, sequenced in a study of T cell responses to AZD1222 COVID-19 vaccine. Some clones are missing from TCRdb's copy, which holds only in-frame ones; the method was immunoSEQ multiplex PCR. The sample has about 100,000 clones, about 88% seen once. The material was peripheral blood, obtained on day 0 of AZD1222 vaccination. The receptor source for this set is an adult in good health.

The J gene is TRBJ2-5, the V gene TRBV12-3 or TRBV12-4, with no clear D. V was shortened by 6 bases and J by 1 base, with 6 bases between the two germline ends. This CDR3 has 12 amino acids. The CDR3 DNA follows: TGTGCCAGCAGGCGGTTCCAAGAGACCCAGTACTTC. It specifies CASRRFQETQYF.

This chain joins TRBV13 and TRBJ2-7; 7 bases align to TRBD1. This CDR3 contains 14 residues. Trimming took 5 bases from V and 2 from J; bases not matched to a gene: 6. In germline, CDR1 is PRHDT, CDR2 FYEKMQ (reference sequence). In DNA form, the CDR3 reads TGTGCCAGCAGCCCCCCGGACAGGCCCTACGAGCAGTACTTC. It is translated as CASSPPDRPYEQYF.

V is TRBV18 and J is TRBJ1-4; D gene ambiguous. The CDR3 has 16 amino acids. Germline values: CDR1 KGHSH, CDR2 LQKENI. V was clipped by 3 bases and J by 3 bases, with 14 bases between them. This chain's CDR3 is CASSPAQLSSNEKLFF. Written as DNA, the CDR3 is TGTGCCAGCTCACCTGCTCAGCTCAGTTCTAATGAAAAACTGTTTTTT.

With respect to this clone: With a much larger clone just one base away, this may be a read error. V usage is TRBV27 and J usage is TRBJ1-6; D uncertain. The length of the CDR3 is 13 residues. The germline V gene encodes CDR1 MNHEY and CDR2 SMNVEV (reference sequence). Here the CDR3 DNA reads TGTGCCAGCAGCCTCAAAGTGGATTCACCCCCCCACTTT. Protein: CASSLKVDSPPHF.

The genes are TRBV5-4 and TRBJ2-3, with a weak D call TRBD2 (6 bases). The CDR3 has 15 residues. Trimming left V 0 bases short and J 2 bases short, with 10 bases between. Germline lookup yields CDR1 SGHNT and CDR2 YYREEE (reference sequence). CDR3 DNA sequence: TGTGCCAGCAGCTTGGGGACTACCGTCACAGATACGCAGTATTTT. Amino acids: CASSLGTTVTDTQYF. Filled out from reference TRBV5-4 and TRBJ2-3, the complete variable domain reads ETGVTQSPTHLIKTRGQQVTLRCSSQSGHNTVSWYQQALGQGPQFIFQYYREEENGRGNFPPRFSGLQFPNYSSELNVNALELDDSALYLCASSLGTTVTDTQYFGPGTRLTVL.

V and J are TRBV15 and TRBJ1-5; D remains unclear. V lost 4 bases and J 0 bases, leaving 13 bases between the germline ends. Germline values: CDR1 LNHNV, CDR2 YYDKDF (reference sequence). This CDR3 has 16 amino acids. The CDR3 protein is CATSTPTRFSNQPQHF. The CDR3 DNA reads TGTGCCACCAGCACACCTACCAGGTTTAGCAATCAGCCCCAGCATTTT.

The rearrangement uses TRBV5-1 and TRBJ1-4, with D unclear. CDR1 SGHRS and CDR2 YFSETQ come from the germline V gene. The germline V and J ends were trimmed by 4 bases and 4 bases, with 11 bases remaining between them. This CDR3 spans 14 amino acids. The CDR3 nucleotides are TGCGCCAGCAGCATGTCCCGGCTTAATGAAAAACTGTTTTTT. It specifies CASSMSRLNEKLFF.

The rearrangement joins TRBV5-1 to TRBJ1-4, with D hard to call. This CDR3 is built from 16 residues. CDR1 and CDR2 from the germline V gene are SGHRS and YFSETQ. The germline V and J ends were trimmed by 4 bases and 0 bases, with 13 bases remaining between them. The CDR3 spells CASSPGILPTNEKLFF. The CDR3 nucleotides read TGCGCCAGCAGCCCCGGGATTCTTCCAACTAATGAAAAACTGTTTTTT.